The 11 T cell receptor beta chains below were found in one sample sequenced in a study of T cells in Graves' hyperthyroidism and ophthalmopathy. Authors of the study amplified TCR beta CDR3 regions from RNA transcripts. RT-PCR in the first round (using the HTBI primer set) targeted the TCR CDR3. TCRdb re-derived calls from the multiplex PCR reads in MiXCR, one entry per CDR3 protein. In the table there are 190,000 or so distinct CDR3 sequences, roughly 18% of which are singletons. The specimen was blood. The receptors here all came from a man in his forties with Graves' hyperthyroidism.

The V gene is TRBV4-3, the J gene TRBJ1-5; 8 bases align to TRBD1. Germline assignment: CDR1 LGHNA and CDR2 YSLEER. The CDR3 has 14 amino acids. J was trimmed by 5 bases and V by 6 bases; bases with no gene match: 6. CDR3 in amino acids: CASRRQGADQPQHF. Here the CDR3 DNA reads TGCGCCAGCAGGCGCCAGGGGGCCGATCAGCCCCAGCATTTT.

This clonotype was observed many times. This rearrangement joins TRBV20-1 to TRBJ2-1; D is possibly TRBD1 or TRBD2 (6 bases each). Germline V gene sequence: CDR1 DFQATT, CDR2 SNEGSKA (reference sequence). CDR3 length: 14 residues. V shed 1 base and J shed 5 bases, with 12 bases lying between them. CDR3 DNA: TGCAGTGCTAGAGCTGGGGGGCGGAACAATGAGCAGTTCTTC. This sequence encodes CSARAGGRNNEQFF.

This clonotype was seen ten or more times. The rearrangement uses TRBV11-2 and TRBJ1-3; D is ambiguous. Germline V CDR1 and CDR2: SGHAT, FQNNGV. V was clipped by 5 bases and J by 4 bases, with 9 bases between them. The CDR3 runs 13 residues. The chain's CDR3 is CASSLTRGNTIYF. DNA for the CDR3: TGTGCCAGCAGCCTAACTCGGGGAAACACCATATATTTT.

About this clonotype: This may arise from a read error, as a much more abundant clone is one base away. J is TRBJ1-1 and V is TRBV7-8; weak D call: TRBD1 (5 bases). Per the germline V gene, CDR1 is SGHVS and CDR2 is FQNEAQ. Trimming shortened V by 3 bases and J by 11 bases, and 19 bases separated the two germline ends. CDR3 length equals 14 residues. The CDR3 loop reads CASSFGAAGLMAFF. CDR3 sequence (DNA): TGTGCCAGCAGCTTCGGTGCGGCAGGGCTTATGGCTTTCTTT.

CDR3 nucleotides: TGTGCCAGCGGCGAGGGTGAAAAACTGTTTTTT. Its protein product is CASGEGEKLFF. The chain links TRBV9 to TRBJ1-4; D is undetermined. Trimming pared 7 bases from V and 7 bases from J, leaving 8 bases between. This CDR3 is built from 11 residues. Looked up from germline, CDR1 is SGDLS and CDR2 is YYNGEE.

The table lists this clonotype with many counts. The V call is TRBV7-9, the J call TRBJ1-4, with D hard to call. V was shortened by 5 bases and J by 7 bases, with 20 bases between the two germline ends. Germline values: CDR1 SEHNR, CDR2 FQNEAQ (reference sequence). The CDR3 has 16 residues. CDR3 sequence: CASSLPWVREVEKLFF. Here the CDR3 DNA reads TGTGCCAGCAGCCTCCCCTGGGTCCGGGAAGTTGAAAAACTGTTTTTT.

Concerning this clonotype: An end of the junction does not agree with germline; a read error may underlie this. The chain joins TRBV12-3 or TRBV12-4 to TRBJ2-1; D call uncertain. The CDR3 length is 13 residues. The DNA for the CDR3 is TGTGCCAGCAGTTTGACACTCTACAATGATCAGTTCTTC. This sequence encodes CASSLTLYNDQFF.

At least ten counts were recorded for this clonotype. The chain uses TRBV28 and TRBJ2-3; 7 bases agree with TRBD1. V lost 4 bases and J lost 0; bases outside the gene matches: 10. The CDR3 contains 17 residues. CDR1 and CDR2 from the germline V gene are MDHEN and SYDVKM. CDR3: CASSSPAGTESTDTQYF. In nucleotides, the CDR3 is TGTGCCAGCAGTTCGCCGGCCGGGACAGAAAGCACAGATACGCAGTATTTT.

This clonotype was detected a few times. The chain is built from TRBV6-2 or TRBV6-3 and TRBJ2-7; D remains unclear. The length of the CDR3 is 15 residues. Germline V gene sequence: CDR1 MNHEY, CDR2 SVGEGT. Trimming took off 2 bases at V and 0 bases at J, with 11 bases between the two ends. DNA for the CDR3: TGTGCCAGCAGTTACATGACCCCCCTCTCCTACGAGCAGTACTTC. Translating gives CASSYMTPLSYEQYF.

This clonotype was detected many times. This chain uses TRBV3-1 with TRBJ2-7, with D perhaps TRBD1 (5 bases). The CDR3 covers 13 residues. V was shortened by 4 bases and J by 0 bases, with 7 bases between the two germline ends. Germline CDR1 reads LGHDT; CDR2 reads YNNKEL (reference sequence). The CDR3 region is CASSRTHSYEQYF. The DNA of the CDR3 is TGTGCCAGCAGCCGGACACACTCCTACGAGCAGTACTTC.

As DNA, the CDR3 is TGTGCCAGCAAGTTAGAGGGGACCACTGAAGCTTTCTTT. This codes for CASKLEGTTEAFF. The V call is TRBV6-1, the J call TRBJ1-1, with D maybe TRBD1 (5 bases). The germline V gene has CDR1 MNHNS and CDR2 SASEGT. The length of the CDR3 is 13 residues. V dropped 7 bases and J dropped 4 bases, with 13 bases sitting between them.